Shown below are 10 T cell receptor beta chains from a single sample sequenced in a study of control samples from healthy donors and cancer patients. Sequencing used immunoSEQ multiplex PCR; TCRdb keeps in-frame clones, though not all of them. The profile shows 110,000 to 150,000 clones, 89% of them singletons. The sequencing sample was made of blood. These receptors all come from a man aged 25 to 40 in good health.

J is TRBJ1-1 and V is TRBV5-4, with 11 bases aligning to TRBD1. Losses at the gene ends were 4 bases for V and 5 bases for J; bases not matched to a gene: 1. The germline CDR1 and CDR2 sequences are SGHNT and YYREEE (reference sequence). The CDR3 contains 13 residues. CDR3 bases: TGTGCCAGCAGCGGGGACAGGGGGACTGAAGCTTTCTTT. It is translated as CASSGDRGTEAFF. Drawing the rest from reference TRBV5-4 and TRBJ1-1, the complete variable domain is ETGVTQSPTHLIKTRGQQVTLRCSSQSGHNTVSWYQQALGQGPQFIFQYYREEENGRGNFPPRFSGLQFPNYSSELNVNALELDDSALYLCASSGDRGTEAFFGQGTRLTVV.

This clone was recorded a few times. The genes are TRBV6-2 or TRBV6-3 and TRBJ1-5; D ambiguous. Trimming left V 2 bases short and J 4 bases short, with 9 bases between. This CDR3 has 14 amino acids. The germline V gene encodes CDR1 MNHEY and CDR2 SVGEGT. The CDR3 nucleotides read TGTGCCAGCAGTTACCGAGGACCGAATCAGCCCCAGCATTTT. Translating it yields CASSYRGPNQPQHF.

This rearrangement joins TRBV11-3 to TRBJ2-1, with TRBD2 identical over 8 bases. The CDR3 sequence is 19 residues long. Germline loops: CDR1 SGHNT, CDR2 YENEEA. The V segment lost 4 bases and the J segment 5 bases; nucleotides outside the gene matches: 19. The CDR3 protein is CASSSAGTSFFLKNNEQFF. The DNA of the CDR3 is TGTGCCAGCAGCTCCGCCGGGACTAGTTTTTTTCTCAAAAACAATGAGCAGTTCTTC.

The rearrangement joins TRBV2 to TRBJ2-3; TRBD2 agrees at 15 bases. Germline trimming cut 5 bases from V and 7 bases from J; bases unmatched to any gene: 4. Per the germline V gene, CDR1 is SNHLY and CDR2 is FYNNEI. The length of the CDR3 is 15 residues. CDR3 region: CASSWTSGRANTQYF. CDR3 coding DNA: TGTGCCAGCAGTTGGACTAGCGGGAGGGCCAATACGCAGTATTTT.

The chain employs TRBV28 and TRBJ1-2; D not resolved. V dropped 5 bases and J dropped 2 bases, with 12 bases sitting between them. The length of the CDR3 is 14 residues. Germline V lookup: CDR1 MDHEN, CDR2 SYDVKM. CDR3 loop: CASSPLIPNYGYTF. CDR3 bases: TGTGCCAGCAGTCCCCTAATACCGAACTATGGCTACACCTTC.

The chain is built from TRBV7-8 and TRBJ2-2; 11 bases map to TRBD2. The germline CDR1 and CDR2 sequences are SGHVS and FQNEAQ. Losses at the gene ends were 5 bases for V and 0 bases for J; bases not matched to a gene: 2. The CDR3 sequence is 16 residues long. CDR3 sequence reads: CASSQGLAANTGELFF. The CDR3, as DNA: TGTGCCAGCAGCCAGGGACTAGCGGCGAACACCGGGGAGCTGTTTTTT.

The CDR3 reads CASSWNRGPDTQYF. CDR3 nucleotide sequence: TGTGCCAGCAGCTGGAACAGGGGTCCAGATACGCAGTATTTT. The chain links TRBV7-2 to TRBJ2-3; 7 nucleotides match TRBD1. CDR1 is SGHTA, CDR2 FQGNSA, per germline. V shed 4 bases and J 4 bases; nucleotides not matched to a gene: 5. The CDR3 contains 14 residues.

This rearrangement joins TRBV11-2 to TRBJ2-3; the D is unclear. Germline CDR1 SGHAT, CDR2 FQNNGV. The V gene lost 4 bases and the J gene lost 1 base, with 3 bases spanning the gap. CDR3 length: 12 amino acids. The CDR3 sequence is CASSSGTDTQYF. For the CDR3, the DNA is TGTGCCAGCAGCTCCGGCACAGATACGCAGTATTTT. Full variable domain (outside the CDR3, taken from reference TRBV11-2 and TRBJ2-3): EAGVAQSPRYKIIEKRQSVAFWCNPISGHATLYWYQQILGQGPKLLIQFQNNGVVDDSQLPKDRFSAERLKGVDSTLKIQPAKLEDSAVYLCASSSGTDTQYFGPGTRLTVL.

The chain uses TRBV2 and TRBJ1-2, with 9 bases lining up with TRBD1. The CDR3 has 13 amino acids. Germline V CDR1 and CDR2: SNHLY, FYNNEI. After removal of 6 bases from V and 5 bases from J, the junction contained 4 bases not matched to a gene. The CDR3 sequence is CASRGQGRYGYTF. The CDR3, as DNA: TGTGCCAGCAGAGGACAGGGGCGTTATGGCTACACCTTC.

The V call is TRBV10-3, the J call TRBJ2-3; D remains ambiguous. Deletions cut 3 bases from V and 4 bases from J, with 5 bases between. CDR3 size: 12 residues. Germline CDR1 ENHRY, CDR2 SYGVKD. CDR3 protein: CAISESADTQYF. CDR3 coding DNA: TGTGCCATCAGTGAATCAGCAGATACGCAGTATTTT.